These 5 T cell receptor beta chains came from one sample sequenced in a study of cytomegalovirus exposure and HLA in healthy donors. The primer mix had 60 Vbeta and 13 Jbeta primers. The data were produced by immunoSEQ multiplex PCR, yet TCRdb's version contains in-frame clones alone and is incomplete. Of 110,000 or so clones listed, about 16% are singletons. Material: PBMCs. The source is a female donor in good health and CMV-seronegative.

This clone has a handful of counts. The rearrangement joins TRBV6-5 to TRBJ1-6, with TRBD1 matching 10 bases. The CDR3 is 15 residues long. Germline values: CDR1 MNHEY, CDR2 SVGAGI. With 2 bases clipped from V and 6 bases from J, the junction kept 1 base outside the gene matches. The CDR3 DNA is TGTGCCAGCAGTTACCGGGACAGGGGTAATTCACCCCTCCACTTT. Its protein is CASSYRDRGNSPLHF.

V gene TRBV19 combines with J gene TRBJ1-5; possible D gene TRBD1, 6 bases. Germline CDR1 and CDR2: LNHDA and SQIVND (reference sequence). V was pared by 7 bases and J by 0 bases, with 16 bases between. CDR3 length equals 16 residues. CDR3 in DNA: TGTGCCAGTACCCGAGGGGGTGGACCTAGCAATCAGCCCCAGCATTTT. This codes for CASTRGGGPSNQPQHF.

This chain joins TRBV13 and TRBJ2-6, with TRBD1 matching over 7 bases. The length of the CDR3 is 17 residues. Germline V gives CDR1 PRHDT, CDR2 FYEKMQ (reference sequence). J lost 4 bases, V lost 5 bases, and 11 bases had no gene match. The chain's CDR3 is CASSPETGSRGANVLTF. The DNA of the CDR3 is TGTGCCAGCAGCCCCGAGACAGGGTCTAGGGGGGCCAACGTCCTGACTTTC.

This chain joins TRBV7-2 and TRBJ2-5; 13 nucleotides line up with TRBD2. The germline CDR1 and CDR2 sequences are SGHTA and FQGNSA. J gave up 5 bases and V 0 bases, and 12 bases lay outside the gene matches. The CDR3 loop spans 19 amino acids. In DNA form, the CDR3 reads TGTGCCAGCAGCTTAGCGCGAGCGGGGACTAGCGGGATTGGGGAGACCCAGTACTTC. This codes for CASSLARAGTSGIGETQYF.

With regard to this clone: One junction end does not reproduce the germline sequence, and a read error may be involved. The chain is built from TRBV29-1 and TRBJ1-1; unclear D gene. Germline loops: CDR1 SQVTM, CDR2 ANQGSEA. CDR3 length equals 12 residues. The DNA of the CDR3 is TGCAGCGTTGCACAGTCGAACCCTGAAGCTTTCTTT. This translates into CSVAQSNPEAFF.